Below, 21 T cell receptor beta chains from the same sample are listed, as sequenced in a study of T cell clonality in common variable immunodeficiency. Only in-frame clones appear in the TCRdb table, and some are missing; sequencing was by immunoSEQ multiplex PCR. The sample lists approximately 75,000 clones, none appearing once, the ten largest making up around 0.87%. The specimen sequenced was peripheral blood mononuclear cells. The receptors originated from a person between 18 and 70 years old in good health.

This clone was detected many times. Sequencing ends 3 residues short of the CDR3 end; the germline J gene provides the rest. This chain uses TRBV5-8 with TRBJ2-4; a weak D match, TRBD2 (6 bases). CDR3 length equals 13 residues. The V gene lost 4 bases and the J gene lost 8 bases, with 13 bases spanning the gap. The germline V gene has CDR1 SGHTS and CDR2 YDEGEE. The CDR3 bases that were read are TGTGCCAGCAGCCTCGGGGGTGTAGACATT. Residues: CASSLGGVDI. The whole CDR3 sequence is CASSLGGVDIQYF. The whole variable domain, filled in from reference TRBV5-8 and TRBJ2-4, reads EAGVTQSPTHLIKTRGQQATLRCSPISGHTSVYWYQQALGLGLQFLLWYDEGEERNRGNFPPRFSGRQFPNYSSELNVNALELEDSALYLCASSLGGVDIQYFGAGTRLSVL.

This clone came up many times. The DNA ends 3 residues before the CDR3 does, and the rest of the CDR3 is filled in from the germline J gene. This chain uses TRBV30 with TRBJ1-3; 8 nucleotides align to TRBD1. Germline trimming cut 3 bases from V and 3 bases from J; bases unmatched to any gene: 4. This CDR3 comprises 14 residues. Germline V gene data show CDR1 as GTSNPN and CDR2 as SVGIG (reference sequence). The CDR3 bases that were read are TGTGCCTGGAGCTTGACAGGGGTTGGAAACACC. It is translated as CAWSLTGVGNT. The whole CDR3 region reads CAWSLTGVGNTIYF.

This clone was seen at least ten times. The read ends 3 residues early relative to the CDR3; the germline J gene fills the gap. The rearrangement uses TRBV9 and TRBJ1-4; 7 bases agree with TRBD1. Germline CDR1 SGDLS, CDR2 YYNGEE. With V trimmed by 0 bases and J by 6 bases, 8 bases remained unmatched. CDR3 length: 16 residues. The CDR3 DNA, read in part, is TGTGCCAGCAGCGTAGGTACCGGACAGGCGGATGAAAAA. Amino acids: CASSVGTGQADEK. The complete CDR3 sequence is CASSVGTGQADEKLFF.

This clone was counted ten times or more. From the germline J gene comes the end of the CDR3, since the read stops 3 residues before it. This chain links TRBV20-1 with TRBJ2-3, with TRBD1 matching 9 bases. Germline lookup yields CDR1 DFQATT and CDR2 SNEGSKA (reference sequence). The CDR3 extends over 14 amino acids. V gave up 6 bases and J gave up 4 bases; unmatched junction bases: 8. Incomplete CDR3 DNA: TGCAGTGCCCCACGGGACAGGGTCGCAGATACG. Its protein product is CSAPRDRVADT. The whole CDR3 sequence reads CSAPRDRVADTQYF.

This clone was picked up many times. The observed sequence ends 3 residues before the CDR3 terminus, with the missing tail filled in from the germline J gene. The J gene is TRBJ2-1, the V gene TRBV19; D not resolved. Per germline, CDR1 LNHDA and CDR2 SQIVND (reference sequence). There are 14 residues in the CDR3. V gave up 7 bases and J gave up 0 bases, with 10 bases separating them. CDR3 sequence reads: CASNLRSSYNEQFF. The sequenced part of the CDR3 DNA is TGTGCCAGTAACCTCCGCAGCTCCTACAATGAG.

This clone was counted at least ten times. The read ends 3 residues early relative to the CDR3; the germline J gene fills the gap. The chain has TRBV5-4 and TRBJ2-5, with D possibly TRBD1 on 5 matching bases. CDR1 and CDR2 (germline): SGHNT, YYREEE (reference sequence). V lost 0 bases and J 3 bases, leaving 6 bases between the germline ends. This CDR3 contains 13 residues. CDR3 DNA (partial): TGTGCCAGCAGCTTGGTAGGGGAAGAGACC. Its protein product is CASSLVGEET. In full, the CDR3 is CASSLVGEETQYF.

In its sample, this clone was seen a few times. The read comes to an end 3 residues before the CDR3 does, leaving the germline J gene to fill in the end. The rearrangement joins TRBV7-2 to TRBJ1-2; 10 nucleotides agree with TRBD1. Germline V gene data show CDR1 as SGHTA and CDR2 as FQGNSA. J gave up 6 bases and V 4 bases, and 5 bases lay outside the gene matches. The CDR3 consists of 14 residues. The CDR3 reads CASSSSGTGDGYTF. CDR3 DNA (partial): TGTGCCAGCAGCTCCTCCGGGACAGGGGATGGC.

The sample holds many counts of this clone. The sequenced CDR3 bases are TGTGCCTGGAGTAAGGCAGGGTCTTTCGCCGGGGAG. It translates to CAWSKAGSFAGE. From start to end, the CDR3 is CAWSKAGSFAGELFF. The chain recombines TRBV30 with TRBJ2-2, with D possibly being TRBD1 (5 bases). The read gets to within 3 residues of the CDR3 end, and the germline J gene fills in the rest. This CDR3 is built from 15 residues. Germline CDR1 reads GTSNPN; CDR2 reads SVGIG (reference sequence). Trimming left V 2 bases short and J 6 bases short, with 16 bases between. Based on the CDR3 plus reference TRBV30 and TRBJ2-2, the full variable domain is SQTIHQWPATLVQPVGSPLSLECTVEGTSNPNLYWYRQAAGRGLQLLFYSVGIGQISSEVPQNLSASRPQDRQFILSSKKLLLSDSGFYLCAWSKAGSFAGELFFGEGSRLTVL.

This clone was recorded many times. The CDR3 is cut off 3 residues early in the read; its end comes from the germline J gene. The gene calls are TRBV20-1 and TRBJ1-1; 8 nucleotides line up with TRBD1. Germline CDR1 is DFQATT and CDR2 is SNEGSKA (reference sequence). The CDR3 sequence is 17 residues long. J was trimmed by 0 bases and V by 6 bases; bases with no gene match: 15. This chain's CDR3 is CSALRDRSFLMNTEAFF. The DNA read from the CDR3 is TGCAGTGCCCTCCGGGACAGGAGTTTTCTGATGAACACTGAA.

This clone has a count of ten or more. Partial CDR3 DNA: TGTGCCAGCAGCTTGGACGGACTAGAAGGCGGGGAG. Protein: CASSLDGLEGGE. The full CDR3 sequence reads CASSLDGLEGGELFF. J is TRBJ2-2 and V is TRBV7-2; 7 bases are a match to TRBD2. The read stops 3 residues short of the end of the CDR3; the missing end is completed from the germline J gene. This CDR3 comprises 15 residues. Germline trimming cut 3 bases from V and 7 bases from J; bases unmatched to any gene: 8. CDR1 is SGHTA and CDR2 is FQGNSA in the germline V gene. The full variable domain, completed using reference TRBV7-2 and TRBJ2-2, is GAGVSQSPSNKVTEKGKDVELRCDPISGHTALYWYRQSLGQGLEFLIYFQGNSAPDKSGLPSDRFSAERTGGSVSTLTIQRTQQEDSAVYLCASSLDGLEGGELFFGEGSRLTVL.

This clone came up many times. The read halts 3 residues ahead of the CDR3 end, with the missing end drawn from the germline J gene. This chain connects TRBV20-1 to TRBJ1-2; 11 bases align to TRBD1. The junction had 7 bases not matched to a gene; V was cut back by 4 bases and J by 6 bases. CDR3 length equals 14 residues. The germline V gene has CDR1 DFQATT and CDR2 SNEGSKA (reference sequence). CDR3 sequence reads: CSAKWTGGANGYTF. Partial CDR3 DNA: TGCAGTGCTAAATGGACAGGGGGCGCGAATGGC.

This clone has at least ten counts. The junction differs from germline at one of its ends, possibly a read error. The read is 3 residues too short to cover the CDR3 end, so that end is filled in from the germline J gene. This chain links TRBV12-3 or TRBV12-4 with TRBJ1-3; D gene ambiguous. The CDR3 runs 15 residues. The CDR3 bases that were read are TGTGTCAGCAGTGCACGACTGAGCTCTGGAAACACC. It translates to CVSSARLSSGNT. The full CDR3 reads CVSSARLSSGNTIYF.

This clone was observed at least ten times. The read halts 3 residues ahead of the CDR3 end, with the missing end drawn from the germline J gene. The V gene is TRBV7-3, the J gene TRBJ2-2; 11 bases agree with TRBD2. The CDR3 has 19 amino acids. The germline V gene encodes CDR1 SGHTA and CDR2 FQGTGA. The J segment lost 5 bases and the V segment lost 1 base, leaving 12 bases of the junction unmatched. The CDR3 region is CASSLIFRLAGGWTGELFF. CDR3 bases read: TGTGCCAGCAGCTTAATTTTCCGGCTAGCGGGAGGCTGGACCGGGGAG.

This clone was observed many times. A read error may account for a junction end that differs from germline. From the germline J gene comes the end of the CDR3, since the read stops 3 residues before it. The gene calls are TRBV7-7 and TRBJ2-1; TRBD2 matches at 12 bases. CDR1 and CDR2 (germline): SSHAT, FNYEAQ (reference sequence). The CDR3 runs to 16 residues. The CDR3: CASSWTSGTSYNEQFF. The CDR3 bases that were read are TGTGCTAGCAGTTGGACTAGCGGGACCTCCTACAATGAG.

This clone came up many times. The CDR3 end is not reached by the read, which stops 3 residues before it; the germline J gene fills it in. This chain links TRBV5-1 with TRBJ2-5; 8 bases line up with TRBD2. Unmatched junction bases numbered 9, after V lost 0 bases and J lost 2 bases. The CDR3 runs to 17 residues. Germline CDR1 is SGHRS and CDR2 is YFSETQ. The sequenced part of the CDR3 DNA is TGCGCCAGCAGCTTGGCTCCGGGACTAGACCCTCAAGAGACC. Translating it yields CASSLAPGLDPQET. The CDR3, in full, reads CASSLAPGLDPQETQYF.

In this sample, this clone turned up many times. CDR3: CSVAPSGLSEQYF. The sequenced part of the CDR3 DNA is TGCAGCGTTGCTCCTAGCGGGCTTAGCGAG. This sequence joins TRBV29-1 and TRBJ2-7, with 8 positions matching TRBD2. The CDR3 end lies 3 residues beyond the end of the read and is filled in from the germline J gene. This CDR3 has 13 amino acids. V trimming: 4 bases; J trimming: 6 bases; junction bases outside the gene matches: 8. Germline V CDR1 and CDR2: SQVTM, ANQGSEA.

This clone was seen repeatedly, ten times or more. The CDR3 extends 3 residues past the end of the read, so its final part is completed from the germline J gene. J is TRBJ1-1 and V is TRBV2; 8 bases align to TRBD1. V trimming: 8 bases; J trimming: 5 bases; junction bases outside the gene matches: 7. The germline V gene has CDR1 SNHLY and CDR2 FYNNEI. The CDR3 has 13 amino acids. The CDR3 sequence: CASGQGARTEAFF. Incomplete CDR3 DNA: TGTGCCAGCGGACAGGGAGCCCGAACTGAA.

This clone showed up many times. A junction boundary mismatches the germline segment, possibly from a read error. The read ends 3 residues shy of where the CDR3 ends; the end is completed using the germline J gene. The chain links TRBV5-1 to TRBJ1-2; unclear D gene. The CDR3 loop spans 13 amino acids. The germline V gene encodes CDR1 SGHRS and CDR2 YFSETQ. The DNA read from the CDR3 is TGCGTCAGCAGCTTGTTAGAGAACAGCGGC. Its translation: CVSSLLENSG. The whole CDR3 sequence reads CVSSLLENSGYTF.

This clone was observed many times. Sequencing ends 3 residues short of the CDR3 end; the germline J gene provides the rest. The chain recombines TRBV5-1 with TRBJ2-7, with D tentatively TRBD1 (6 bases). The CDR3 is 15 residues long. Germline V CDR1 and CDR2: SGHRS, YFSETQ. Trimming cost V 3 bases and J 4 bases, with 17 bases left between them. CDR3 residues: CASSYTPGHLYEQYF. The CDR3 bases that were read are TGCGCCAGCAGCTACACCCCGGGACACCTATACGAG. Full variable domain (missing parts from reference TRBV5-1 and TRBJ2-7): KAGVTQTPRYLIKTRGQQVTLSCSPISGHRSVSWYQQTPGQGLQFLFEYFSETQRNKGNFPGRFSGRQFSNSRSEMNVSTLELGDSALYLCASSYTPGHLYEQYFGPGTRLTVT.

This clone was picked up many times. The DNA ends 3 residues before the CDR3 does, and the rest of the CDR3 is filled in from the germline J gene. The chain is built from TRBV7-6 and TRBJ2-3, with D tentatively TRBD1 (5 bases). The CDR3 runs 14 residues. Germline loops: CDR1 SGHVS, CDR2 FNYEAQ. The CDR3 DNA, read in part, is TGTGCCAGCAGCTTAGAGGGGAATTCAGCCACG. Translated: CASSLEGNSAT. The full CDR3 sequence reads CASSLEGNSATQYF. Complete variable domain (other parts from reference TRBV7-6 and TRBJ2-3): GAGVSQSPRYKVTKRGQDVALRCDPISGHVSLYWYRQALGQGPEFLTYFNYEAQQDKSGLPNDRFSAERPEGSISTLTIQRTEQRDSAMYRCASSLEGNSATQYFGPGTRLTVL.

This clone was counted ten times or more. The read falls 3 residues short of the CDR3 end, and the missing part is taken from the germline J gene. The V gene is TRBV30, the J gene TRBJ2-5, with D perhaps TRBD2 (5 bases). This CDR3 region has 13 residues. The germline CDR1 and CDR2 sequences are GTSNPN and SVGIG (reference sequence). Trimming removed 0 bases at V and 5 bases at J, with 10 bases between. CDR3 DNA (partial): TGTGCCTGGAGTGTACGGGGAGTGGAGACC. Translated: CAWSVRGVET. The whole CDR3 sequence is CAWSVRGVETQYF. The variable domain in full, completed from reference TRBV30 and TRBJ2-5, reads SQTIHQWPATLVQPVGSPLSLECTVEGTSNPNLYWYRQAAGRGLQLLFYSVGIGQISSEVPQNLSASRPQDRQFILSSKKLLLSDSGFYLCAWSVRGVETQYFGPGTRLLVL.